This T cell receptor (beta chain) was sequenced during a study of T cell clonotyping in hematopoietic cell transplantation. The CDR3 contains 14 residues. Trimming took 1 base from V and 16 from J, leaving 20 bases between them. CDR1 is MDHEN and CDR2 is SYDVKM in the germline V gene. Broader study findings: CD4 and CD8 repertoire contributions could not be separated without sorting. Higher Inverse Simpson Index values in graft donor and pretransplant recipient predicted broader posttransplant TCR diversity. Pathologically expanded recipient clonotypes increased progressively from day 30 to day 180 as diversity fell.

As for this clone: Antigen unknown.

Noted time point: recipient sample about 28 days before transplant, after cytoreduction. Recipients were bled about 28 days pretransplant and at posttransplant days 30, 100, 180. TCRdb's copy holds only in-frame clones and misses some; the assay was immunoSEQ multiplex PCR. Seen here are 25,000 to 30,000 clones, about 92% observed once, and the top ten hold approximately 2%. This sample comprised peripheral blood mononuclear cells, obtained before stem cell transplant. The J gene is TRBJ2-4, the V gene TRBV28; perhaps D is TRBD1 or TRBD2 (5 bases each). This receptor was taken from a man aged 45-60 years with acute myeloid leukemia. Some clones in this sample may be carry-over from other donors' samples. CDR3 nucleotide sequence: TGTGCCAGCAGTTTATTTATCGGGGACGGAATCTTTTACTTC. Translating it yields CASSLFIGDGIFYF.